This TCR beta chain came from a study of Graves' ophthalmopathy and Graves' hyperthyroidism. PBMCs were isolated from a roughly 9 ml sample of fresh peripheral blood. CDR3 length equals 10 residues. Germline V CDR1 and CDR2: SQVTM, ANQGSEA. Researchers took RNA transcripts and amplified TCR beta CDR3 regions from them. Following a first-round RT-PCR that used HTBI primers, a second-round multiplex PCR was carried out. MiXCR was run by TCRdb on the multiplex PCR reads, yielding one entry per CDR3 protein. The sample gives about 660,000 distinct CDR3 sequences, about two fifths of which show up once; over 2.5% is in the top ten.

The gene calls are TRBV29-1 and TRBJ2-5, with D hard to call. The end of the DNA fits TRBJ2-7 better, so the J call may be wrong. The receptor comes from an adult man with Graves' ophthalmopathy. Source material: peripheral blood. The CDR3 region is CSFHSYEQYF. As DNA, the CDR3 is TGCAGCTTTCATTCCTACGAGCAGTACTTC.